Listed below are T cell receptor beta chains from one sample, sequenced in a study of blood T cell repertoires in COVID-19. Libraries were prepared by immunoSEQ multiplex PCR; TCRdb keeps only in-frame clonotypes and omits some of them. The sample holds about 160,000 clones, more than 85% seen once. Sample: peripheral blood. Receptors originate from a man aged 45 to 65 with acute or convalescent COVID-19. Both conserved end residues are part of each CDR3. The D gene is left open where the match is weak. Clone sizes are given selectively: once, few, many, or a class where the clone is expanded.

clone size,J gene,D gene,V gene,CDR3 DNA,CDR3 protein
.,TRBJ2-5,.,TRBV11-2,TGTGCCAGCAGCTTAACTTTTACCGATCAGACCCAGTACTTC,CASSLTFTDQTQYF
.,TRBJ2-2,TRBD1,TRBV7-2,TGTGCCAGCAGCTTAGTAGGGGGCAGGAACACCGGGGAGCTGTTTTTT,CASSLVGGRNTGELFF
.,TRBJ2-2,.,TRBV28,TGTGCCAGCAGTTTACGGAGACAGGTTGGACCCGGGGAGCTGTTTTTT,CASSLRRQVGPGELFF
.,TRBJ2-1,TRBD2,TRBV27,TGTGCCAGCAGTCAGGGACTAGCGGGAAATGAGCAGTTCTTC,CASSQGLAGNEQFF
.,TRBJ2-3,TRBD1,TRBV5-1,TGCGCCAGCAGCTTGGGGACAGGCTACACAGATACGCAGTATTTT,CASSLGTGYTDTQYF
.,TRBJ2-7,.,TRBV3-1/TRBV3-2,TGTGCCAGCAGCCAAGTCCTAGCTCTTGACGAGCAGTACTTC,CASSQVLALDEQYF
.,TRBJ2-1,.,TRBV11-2,TGTGCCAGCAGCCCGACGACAGCGAGCTCCTACAATGAGCAGTTCTTC,CASSPTTASSYNEQFF
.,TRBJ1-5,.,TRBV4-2,TGTGCCAGCAGCCAAGAGGTCAGATATAGCAATCAGCCCCAGCATTTT,CASSQEVRYSNQPQHF
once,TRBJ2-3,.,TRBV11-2,TGTGCCAGCAGCTTAGGGACTAAGTTCACGACAGATACGCAGTATTTT,CASSLGTKFTTDTQYF
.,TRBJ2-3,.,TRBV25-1,TGTGCCAGCGGGTATAAGGGAGTGGCAGATACGCAGTATTTT,CASGYKGVADTQYF
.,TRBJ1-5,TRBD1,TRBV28,TGTGCCAGCAGCAAGGACAGGGTAAGGAGTCAGCCCCAGCATTTT,CASSKDRVRSQPQHF